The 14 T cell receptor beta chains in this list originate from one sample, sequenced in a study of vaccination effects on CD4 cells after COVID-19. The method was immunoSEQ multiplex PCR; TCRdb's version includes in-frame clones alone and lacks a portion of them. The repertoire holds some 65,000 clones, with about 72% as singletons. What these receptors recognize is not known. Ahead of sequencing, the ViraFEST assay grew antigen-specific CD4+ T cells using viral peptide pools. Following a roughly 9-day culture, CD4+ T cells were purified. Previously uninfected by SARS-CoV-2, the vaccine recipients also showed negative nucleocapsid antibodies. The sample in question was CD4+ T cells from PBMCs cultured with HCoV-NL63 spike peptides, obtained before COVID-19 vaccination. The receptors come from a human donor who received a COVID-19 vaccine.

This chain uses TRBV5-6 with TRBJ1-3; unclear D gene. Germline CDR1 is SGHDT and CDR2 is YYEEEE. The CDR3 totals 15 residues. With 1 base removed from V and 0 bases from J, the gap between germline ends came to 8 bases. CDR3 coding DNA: TGTGCCAGCAGCTTGAGTGCAAGCTCTGGAAACACCATATATTTT. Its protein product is CASSLSASSGNTIYF.

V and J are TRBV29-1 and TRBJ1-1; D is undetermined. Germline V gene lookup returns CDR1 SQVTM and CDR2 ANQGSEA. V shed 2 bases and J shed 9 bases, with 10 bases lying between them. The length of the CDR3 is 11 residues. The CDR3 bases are TGCAGCGTTGAATTTTTCGGGCAAGCTTTCTTT. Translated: CSVEFFGQAFF.

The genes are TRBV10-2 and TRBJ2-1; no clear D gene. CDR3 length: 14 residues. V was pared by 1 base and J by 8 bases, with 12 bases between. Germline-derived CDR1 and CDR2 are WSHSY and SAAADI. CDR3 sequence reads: CASSELRLAHEQFF. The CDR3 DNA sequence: TGCGCCAGCAGTGAGTTGAGGCTGGCCCATGAGCAGTTCTTC.

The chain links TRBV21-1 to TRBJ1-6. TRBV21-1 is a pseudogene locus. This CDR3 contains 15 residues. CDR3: CASRKVSSYNSPLHF. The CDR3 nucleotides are TGTGCCAGCCGGAAAGTTAGCTCCTATAATTCACCCCTCCACTTT.

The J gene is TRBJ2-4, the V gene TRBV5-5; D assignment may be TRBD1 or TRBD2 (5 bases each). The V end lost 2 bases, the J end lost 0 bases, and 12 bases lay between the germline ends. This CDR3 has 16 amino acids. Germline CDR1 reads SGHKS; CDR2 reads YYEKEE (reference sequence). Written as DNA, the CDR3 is TGTGCCAGCAGCTTTACCGGGACGGCAGCCAAAAACATTCAGTACTTC. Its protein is CASSFTGTAAKNIQYF.

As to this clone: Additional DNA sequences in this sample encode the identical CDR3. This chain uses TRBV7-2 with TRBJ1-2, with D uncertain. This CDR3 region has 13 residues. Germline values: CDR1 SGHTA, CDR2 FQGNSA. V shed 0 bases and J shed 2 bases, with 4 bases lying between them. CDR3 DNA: TGTGCCAGCAGCTTAGCCGTAAACTATGGCTACACCTTC. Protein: CASSLAVNYGYTF.

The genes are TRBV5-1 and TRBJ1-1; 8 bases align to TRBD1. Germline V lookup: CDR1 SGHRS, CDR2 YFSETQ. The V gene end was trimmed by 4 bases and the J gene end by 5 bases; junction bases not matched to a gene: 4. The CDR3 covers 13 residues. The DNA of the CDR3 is TGCGCCAGCAGCGTAGACAGGGGAACTGAAGCTTTCTTT. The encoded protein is CASSVDRGTEAFF.

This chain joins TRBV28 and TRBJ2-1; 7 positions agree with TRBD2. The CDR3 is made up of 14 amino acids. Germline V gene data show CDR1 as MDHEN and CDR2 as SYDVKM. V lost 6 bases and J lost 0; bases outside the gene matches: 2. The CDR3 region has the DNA TGTGCCAGCAGAGCGGGGAGCTCCTACAATGAGCAGTTCTTC. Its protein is CASRAGSSYNEQFF.

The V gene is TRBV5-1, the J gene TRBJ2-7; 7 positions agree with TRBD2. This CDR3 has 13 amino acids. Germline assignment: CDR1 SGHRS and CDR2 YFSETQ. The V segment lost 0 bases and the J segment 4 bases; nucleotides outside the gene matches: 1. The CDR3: CASSLGGGYEQYV. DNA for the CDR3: TGCGCCAGCAGCTTGGGGGGGGGTTACGAGCAGTACGTC.

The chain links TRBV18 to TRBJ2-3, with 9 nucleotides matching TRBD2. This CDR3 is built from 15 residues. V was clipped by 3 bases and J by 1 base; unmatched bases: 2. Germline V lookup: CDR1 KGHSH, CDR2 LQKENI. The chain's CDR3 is CASSPIAGGTDTQYF. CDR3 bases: TGTGCCAGCTCACCCATAGCGGGAGGCACAGATACGCAGTATTTT.

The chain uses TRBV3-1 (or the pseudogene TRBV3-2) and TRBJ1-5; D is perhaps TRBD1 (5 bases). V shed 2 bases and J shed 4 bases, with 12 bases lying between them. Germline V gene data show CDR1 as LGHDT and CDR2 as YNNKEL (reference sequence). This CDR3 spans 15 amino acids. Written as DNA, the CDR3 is TGTGCCAGCAGCCAAAACGCGGCAGGGAATCAGCCCCAGCATTTT. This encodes CASSQNAAGNQPQHF.

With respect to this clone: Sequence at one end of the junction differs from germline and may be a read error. The CDR3 DNA reads as TGTGCCAGCAGCATAGCGGGGGGCTACAATGAGCAGTTCTTC. Protein: CASSIAGGYNEQFF. This chain connects TRBV7-2 to TRBJ2-1, with TRBD2 matching over 10 bases. The germline V gene encodes CDR1 SGHTA and CDR2 FQGNSA. The CDR3 is 14 amino acids.

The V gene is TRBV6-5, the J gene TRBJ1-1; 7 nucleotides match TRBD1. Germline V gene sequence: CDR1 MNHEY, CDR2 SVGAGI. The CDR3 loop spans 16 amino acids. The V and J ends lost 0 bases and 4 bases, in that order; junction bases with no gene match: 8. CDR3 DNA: TGTGCCAGCAGTTACTCCCTCCCGGGGGACAGCACTGAAGCTTTCTTT. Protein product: CASSYSLPGDSTEAFF.

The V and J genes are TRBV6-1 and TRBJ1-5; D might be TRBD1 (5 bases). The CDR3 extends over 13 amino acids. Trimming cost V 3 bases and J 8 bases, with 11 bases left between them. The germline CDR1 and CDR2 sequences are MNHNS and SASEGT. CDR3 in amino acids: CASSEVRGEPQHF. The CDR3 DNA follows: TGTGCCAGCAGTGAGGTACGGGGGGAGCCCCAGCATTTT.